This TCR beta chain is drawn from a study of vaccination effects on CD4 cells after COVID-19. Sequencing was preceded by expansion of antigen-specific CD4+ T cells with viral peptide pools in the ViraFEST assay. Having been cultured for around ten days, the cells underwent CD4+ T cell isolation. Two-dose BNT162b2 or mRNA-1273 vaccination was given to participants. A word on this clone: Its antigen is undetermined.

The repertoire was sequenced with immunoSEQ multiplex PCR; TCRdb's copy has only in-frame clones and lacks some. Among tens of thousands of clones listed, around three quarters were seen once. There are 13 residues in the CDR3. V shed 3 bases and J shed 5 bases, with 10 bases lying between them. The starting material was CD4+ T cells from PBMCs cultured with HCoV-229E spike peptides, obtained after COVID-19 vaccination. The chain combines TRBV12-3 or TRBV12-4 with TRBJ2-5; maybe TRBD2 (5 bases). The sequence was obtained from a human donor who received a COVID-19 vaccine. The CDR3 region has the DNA TGTGCCAGCAGTTTCTCCGGGGTTGAGACCCAGTACTTC. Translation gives CASSFSGVETQYF.